The 22 T cell receptor beta chains presented below share a single source sample, sequenced in a study of post-analysis software for immune sequencing data. General study points: Among several TRBV segments more frequent in patients than controls were TRBV5-6, TRBV5-1 and TRBV20-1.

The TCR beta cDNA libraries contained unique molecular identifiers. TCRdb reprocessed the PCR reads with MiXCR, giving one entry per CDR3 protein. The table records about 540,000 distinct CDR3 sequences, 34% of them present only once. These TCRs' antigens remain unknown. The sequenced sample consisted of blood. The receptors originated from a girl aged 2-17 years with multiple sclerosis.

This clonotype was seen a handful of times. The gene calls are TRBV29-1 and TRBJ1-1; D is undetermined. This CDR3 comprises 13 residues. CDR1 is SQVTM and CDR2 is ANQGSEA in the germline V gene. The V end lost 7 bases, the J end lost 3 bases, and 15 bases lay between the germline ends. For the CDR3, the DNA is TGCAGCGCCGGACGGGCTGCGGACACTGAAGCTTTCTTT. Translation gives CSAGRAADTEAFF. Based on the CDR3 plus reference TRBV29-1 and TRBJ1-1, the full variable domain is SAVISQKPSRDICQRGTSLTIQCQVDSQVTMMFWYRQQPGQSLTLIATANQGSEATYESGFVIDKFPISRPNLTFSTLTVSNMSPEDSSIYLCSAGRAADTEAFFGQGTRLTVV.

The chain carries TRBV18 and TRBJ2-3, with D perhaps matching TRBD1 (5 bases). Germline V gives CDR1 KGHSH, CDR2 LQKENI. The V gene lost 5 bases and the J gene lost 6 bases, with 12 bases spanning the gap. CDR3 length equals 13 residues. CDR3 nucleotide sequence: TGTGCCAGCTCATTTCAGGGATTGGATACGCAGTATTTT. As protein: CASSFQGLDTQYF.

Comment on this clonotype: The conserved closing phenylalanine or tryptophan is absent in this CDR3, likely reflecting a read error. J is TRBJ2-5 and V is TRBV4-1; D might be TRBD2 (7 bases). The length of the CDR3 is 16 residues. V lost 0 bases, J lost 1 base, and 12 bases lay in between. CDR1 and CDR2 (germline): MGHRA, YSYEKL. The CDR3, as DNA: TGCGCCAGCAGCCAAGAGGGGCGGGGGCTCCAAGAGACCCAGTACTGC. Translated, it gives CASSQEGRGLQETQYC.

This clonotype turned up a few times. The chain couples TRBV6-5 to TRBJ1-2; D gene uncertain. V was trimmed by 5 bases and J by 1 base, leaving 5 bases between them. The CDR3 is made up of 12 amino acids. Germline V gene lookup returns CDR1 MNHEY and CDR2 SVGAGI. CDR3 protein: CASSHDNYGYTF. The CDR3 region has the DNA TGTGCCAGCAGTCACGATAACTATGGCTACACCTTC.

This chain joins TRBV12-3 or TRBV12-4 and TRBJ2-1; 9 nucleotides agree with TRBD1. The CDR3 runs 13 residues. The junction had 5 bases not matched to a gene; V was cut back by 1 base and J by 13 bases. The CDR3 DNA reads as TGTGCCAGCAGTTTAGATGGACAGGGGAGTCAGTTCTTC. Encoded protein: CASSLDGQGSQFF.

This sequence joins TRBV18 and TRBJ2-5; maybe TRBD1 (5 bases). Trimming pared 4 bases from V and 2 bases from J, leaving 11 bases between. Germline CDR1 is KGHSH and CDR2 is LQKENI. The CDR3 consists of 14 residues. The CDR3 region has the DNA TGTGCCAGCTCACTTCGGACAATTCAAGAGACCCAGTACTTC. This codes for CASSLRTIQETQYF.

The chain employs TRBV27 and TRBJ1-5, with TRBD1 matching 8 bases. Germline CDR1 is MNHEY and CDR2 is SMNVEV (reference sequence). The CDR3 sequence is 18 residues long. The junction had 17 bases not matched to a gene; V was cut back by 3 bases and J by 7 bases. CDR3 sequence: CASSFSGTGPPGRQPQHF. CDR3 in DNA: TGTGCCAGCAGTTTTTCCGGGACAGGCCCCCCGGGGAGACAGCCCCAGCATTTT.

This clonotype has more than one count but fewer than ten. The genes are TRBV6-5 and TRBJ2-7; TRBD2 matches at 11 bases. The CDR3 is made up of 15 amino acids. V lost 6 bases to trimming and J lost 4 bases; unmatched junction nucleotides: 8. The V gene's germline CDR1 is MNHEY and CDR2 SVGAGI. The chain's CDR3 is CASRPTSGTLYEQYF. As DNA, the CDR3 is TGTGCCAGCAGGCCGACTAGCGGGACCCTATACGAGCAGTACTTC.

J is TRBJ2-2 and V is TRBV3-1; D gene ambiguous. The CDR3 spans 13 residues. The V and J ends lost 6 bases and 1 base respectively, with 6 bases between them. Per germline, CDR1 LGHDT and CDR2 YNNKEL (reference sequence). CDR3 sequence: CASRIWNTGELFF. CDR3 DNA sequence: TGTGCCAGCAGAATCTGGAACACCGGGGAGCTGTTTTTT. The variable domain in full, completed from reference TRBV3-1 and TRBJ2-2, reads DTAVSQTPKYLVTQMGNDKSIKCEQNLGHDTMYWYKQDSKKFLKIMFSYNNKELIINETVPNRFSPKSPDKAHLNLHINSLELGDSAVYFCASRIWNTGELFFGEGSRLTVL.

This clonotype was seen a few times. CDR3 region: CSARDRTGSFYGYTF. The DNA for the CDR3 is TGCAGTGCTAGAGATCGAACAGGGAGTTTCTATGGCTACACCTTC. The chain joins TRBV20-1 to TRBJ1-2, with TRBD1 as a possible D gene (6 bases). The germline CDR1 and CDR2 sequences are DFQATT and SNEGSKA (reference sequence). This CDR3 contains 15 residues. Deletions cut 0 bases from V and 4 bases from J, with 15 bases between.

The rearrangement joins TRBV27 to TRBJ2-5, with 7 positions matching TRBD1. Germline CDR1 is MNHEY and CDR2 is SMNVEV (reference sequence). The CDR3 covers 15 residues. With 2 bases clipped from V and 1 base from J, the junction kept 4 bases outside the gene matches. CDR3 nucleotide sequence: TGTGCCAGCAGTTTAGTCTGGGACAGCCAAGAGACCCAGTACTTC. Protein product: CASSLVWDSQETQYF.

Written as DNA, the CDR3 is TGCAGTGCTTTTCGGGGGGGGGCGAACACCGGGGAGCTGTTTTTT. Protein sequence: CSAFRGGANTGELFF. The V call is TRBV20-1, the J call TRBJ2-2, with TRBD2 matching over 8 bases. Germline CDR1 is DFQATT and CDR2 is SNEGSKA (reference sequence). This CDR3 comprises 15 residues. Losses at the gene ends were 5 bases for V and 0 bases for J; bases not matched to a gene: 5.

The chain employs TRBV6-1 and TRBJ2-7; D possibly corresponds to TRBD1 (6 bases). The DNA end is more similar to TRBJ2-5, so the J call may be wrong. The CDR3 is made up of 18 amino acids. CDR1 is MNHNS and CDR2 is SASEGT in the germline V gene. The CDR3 sequence: CASSEGRRGLTLGETQYF. CDR3 in DNA: TGTGCCAGCAGTGAAGGGCGCAGGGGCCTTACCCTCGGGGAGACCCAGTACTTC.

The chain joins TRBV5-1 to TRBJ1-2; 9 bases line up with TRBD1. This CDR3 region has 18 residues. Per germline, CDR1 SGHRS and CDR2 YFSETQ. Trimming took 3 bases from V and 5 from J; bases not matched to a gene: 17. The CDR3: CASSSRGTGFWTVYGYTF. Here the CDR3 DNA reads TGCGCCAGCAGCTCCCGGGGGACAGGGTTTTGGACGGTATATGGCTACACCTTC.

As for this clonotype: At one boundary the junction diverges from the germline segment, which might be a read error. The chain joins TRBV29-1 to TRBJ2-5; TRBD2 matches at 9 bases. Germline lookup yields CDR1 SQVTM and CDR2 ANQGSEA. The CDR3 is 14 residues long. CDR3 in DNA: TGCAGCGCTGAACGGGATAGCGGGGGAGAGACCCAGTACTTC. The encoded protein is CSAERDSGGETQYF.

This clonotype has more than one count but fewer than ten. The chain couples TRBV5-1 to TRBJ1-1; maybe TRBD1 (6 bases). The CDR3 spans 15 residues. Germline loops: CDR1 SGHRS, CDR2 YFSETQ. V was clipped by 1 base and J by 0 bases, with 10 bases between them. The CDR3 DNA sequence: TGCGCCAGCAGCTTGACAGGGACCCTGAACACTGAAGCTTTCTTT. Its translation is CASSLTGTLNTEAFF.

This rearrangement joins TRBV7-9 to TRBJ2-4, with D tentatively TRBD1 or TRBD2 (7 bases each). CDR1 is SEHNR and CDR2 is FQNEAQ in the germline V gene (reference sequence). V was trimmed by 2 bases and J by 8 bases, leaving 13 bases between them. CDR3 length: 14 amino acids. The CDR3 coding sequence is TGTGCCAGCAGCTTACGGTCAGGGGGGGACATTCAGTACTTC. Translating gives CASSLRSGGDIQYF. Drawing the rest from reference TRBV7-9 and TRBJ2-4, the complete variable domain is DTGVSQNPRHKITKRGQNVTFRCDPISEHNRLYWYRQTLGQGPEFLTYFQNEAQLEKSRLLSDRFSAERPKGSFSTLEIQRTEQGDSAMYLCASSLRSGGDIQYFGAGTRLSVL.

The rearrangement joins TRBV15 to TRBJ2-5; 10 bases map to TRBD1. The DNA end is more similar to TRBJ2-7, so the J call may be wrong. The CDR3 has 14 amino acids. Looked up from germline, CDR1 is LNHNV and CDR2 is YYDKDF (reference sequence). The CDR3 DNA follows: TGTGCCACCAGCATGGACAGGGGGTTCTACGAGCAGTACTTC. It yields the protein CATSMDRGFYEQYF.

Comments on this clonotype: Possible read error: a much larger clone is one base away. The V and J genes are TRBV12-3 or TRBV12-4 and TRBJ2-3, with 7 bases aligning to TRBD2. The length of the CDR3 is 13 residues. For the CDR3, the DNA is TGTGCCAGCATGGCGGGGGAGACAGATACGGAGTATTTT. Translated: CASMAGETDTEYF.

In regard to this clonotype: No conserved phenylalanine or tryptophan ends this CDR3, so it is likely a read error. This chain connects TRBV28 to TRBJ2-7; TRBD1 aligns across 8 bases. V gave up 4 bases and J gave up 2 bases; unmatched junction bases: 1. Germline V lookup: CDR1 MDHEN, CDR2 SYDVKM. This CDR3 is 13 amino acids long. CDR3 bases: TGTGCCAGCAGTTCAGGGGGCCCCTACGAGCAGTACCTC. Its translation is CASSSGGPYEQYL.

The chain joins TRBV5-6 to TRBJ2-5, with a tentative D call TRBD2 (6 bases). The V gene lost 0 bases and the J gene lost 7 bases, with 13 bases spanning the gap. The length of the CDR3 is 14 residues. Germline V gene lookup returns CDR1 SGHDT and CDR2 YYEEEE. CDR3 sequence: CASSLARREGTQYF. The CDR3 DNA follows: TGTGCCAGCAGCTTGGCGAGGAGGGAAGGGACCCAGTACTTC.

This rearrangement joins TRBV2 to TRBJ2-3, with 10 bases that match TRBD2. Per the germline V gene, CDR1 is SNHLY and CDR2 is FYNNEI. CDR3 length equals 15 residues. Trimming removed 3 bases from V and 6 bases from J; junction bases left unmatched: 6. The CDR3 sequence is CASSDSGGPVDTQYF. DNA of the CDR3: TGTGCCAGCAGTGATAGCGGGGGGCCGGTTGATACGCAGTATTTT. The whole variable domain, filled in from reference TRBV2 and TRBJ2-3, reads EPEVTQTPSHQVTQMGQEVILRCVPISNHLYFYWYRQILGQKVEFLVSFYNNEISEKSEIFDDQFSVERPDGSNFTLKIRSTKLEDSAMYFCASSDSGGPVDTQYFGPGTRLTVL.